Here is one TCR beta chain with its context. The data originate from a study of CD8 T cells in Susac syndrome. The germline V gene encodes CDR1 LGHDT and CDR2 YNNKEL (reference sequence). Losses at the gene ends were 0 bases for V and 4 bases for J; bases not matched to a gene: 14. The CDR3 runs to 19 residues. After extraction with the RNeasy kit, roughly 0.45 to 1 ug of the RNA was reverse transcribed using random hexamers. An immunoSEQ multiplex PCR generated amplified TCR beta CDR3 products spanning 54 Vbeta and 13 Jbeta. A single record per CDR3 protein comes from TCRdb applying MiXCR to the immunoSEQ multiplex PCR reads. The profile shows 100,000 to 150,000 distinct CDR3 sequences, 80% to 95% of them singletons.

The origin of this receptor is a human donor with multiple sclerosis. The sequenced sample was CD8+ T cells from PBMCs. V gene TRBV3-1 combines with J gene TRBJ2-5, with TRBD2 matching 10 bases. The DNA for the CDR3 is TGTGCCAGCAGCCAAGATGGTTTCCTAGCGGGAGTAAGGAGAGAGACCCAGTACTTC. It codes for CASSQDGFLAGVRRETQYF.